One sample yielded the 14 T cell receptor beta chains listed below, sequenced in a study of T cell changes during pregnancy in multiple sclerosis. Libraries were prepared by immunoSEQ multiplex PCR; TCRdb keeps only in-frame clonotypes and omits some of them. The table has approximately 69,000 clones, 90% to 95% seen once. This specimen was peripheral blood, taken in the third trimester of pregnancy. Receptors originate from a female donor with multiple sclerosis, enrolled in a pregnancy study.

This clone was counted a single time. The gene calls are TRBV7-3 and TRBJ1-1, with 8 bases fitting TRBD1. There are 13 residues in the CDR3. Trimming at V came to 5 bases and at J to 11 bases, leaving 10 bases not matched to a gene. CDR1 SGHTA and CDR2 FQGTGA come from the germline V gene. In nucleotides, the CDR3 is TGTGCCAGCAGCCTAGGTAGGGACAGGAGGGCTTTCTTT. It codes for CASSLGRDRRAFF.

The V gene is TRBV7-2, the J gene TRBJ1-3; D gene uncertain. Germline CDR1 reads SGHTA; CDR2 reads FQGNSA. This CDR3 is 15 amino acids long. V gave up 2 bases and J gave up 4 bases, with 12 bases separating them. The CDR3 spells CASSLKAGYGNTIYF. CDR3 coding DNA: TGTGCCAGCAGCTTAAAAGCGGGCTACGGAAACACCATATATTTT.

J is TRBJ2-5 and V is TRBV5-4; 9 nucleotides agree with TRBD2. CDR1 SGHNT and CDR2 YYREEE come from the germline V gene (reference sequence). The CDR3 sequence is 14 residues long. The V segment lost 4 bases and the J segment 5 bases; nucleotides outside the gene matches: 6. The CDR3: CASSPRTSEETQYF. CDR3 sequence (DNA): TGTGCCAGCAGCCCAAGGACTAGCGAGGAGACCCAGTACTTC.

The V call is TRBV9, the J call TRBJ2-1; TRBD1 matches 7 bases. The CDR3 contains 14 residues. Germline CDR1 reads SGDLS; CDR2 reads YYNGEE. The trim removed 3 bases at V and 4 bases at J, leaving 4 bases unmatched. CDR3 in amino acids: CASSERQGYNEQFF. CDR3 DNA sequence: TGTGCCAGCAGCGAAAGACAGGGATACAATGAGCAGTTCTTC.

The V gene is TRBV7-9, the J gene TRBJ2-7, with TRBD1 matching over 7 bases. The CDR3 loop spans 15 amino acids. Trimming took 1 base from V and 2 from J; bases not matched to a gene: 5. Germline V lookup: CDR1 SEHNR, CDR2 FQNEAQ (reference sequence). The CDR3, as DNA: TGTGCCAGCAGCTTAGTGACAGGGAATGCCTACGAGCAGTACTTC. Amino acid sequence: CASSLVTGNAYEQYF. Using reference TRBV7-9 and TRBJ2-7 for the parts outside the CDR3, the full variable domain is DTGVSQNPRHKITKRGQNVTFRCDPISEHNRLYWYRQTLGQGPEFLTYFQNEAQLEKSRLLSDRFSAERPKGSFSTLEIQRTEQGDSAMYLCASSLVTGNAYEQYFGPGTRLTVT.

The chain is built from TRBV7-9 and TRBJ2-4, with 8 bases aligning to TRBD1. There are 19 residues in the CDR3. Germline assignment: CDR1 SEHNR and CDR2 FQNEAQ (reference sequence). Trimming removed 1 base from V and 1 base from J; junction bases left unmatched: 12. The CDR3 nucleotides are TGTGCCAGCAGCTTAGGGCAGGGGGCGTCTAATTTGGCCAAAAACATTCAGTACTTC. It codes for CASSLGQGASNLAKNIQYF.

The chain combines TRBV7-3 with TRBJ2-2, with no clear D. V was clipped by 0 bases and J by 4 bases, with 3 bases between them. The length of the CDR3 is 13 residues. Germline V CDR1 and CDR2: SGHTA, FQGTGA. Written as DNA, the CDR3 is TGTGCCAGCAGCTTAACGCGCACCGGGGAGCTGTTTTTT. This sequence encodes CASSLTRTGELFF.

DNA for the CDR3: TGTGCCAGCAGCCCCAAGACGGGGGGGCGCGGCGGCACCATATATTTT. This codes for CASSPKTGGRGGTIYF. The gene calls are TRBV5-6 and TRBJ1-3, with D tentatively TRBD1 (6 bases). The CDR3 runs to 16 residues. V was trimmed by 4 bases and J by 9 bases, leaving 23 bases between them. Germline V lookup: CDR1 SGHDT, CDR2 YYEEEE.

In DNA, the CDR3 is TGTGCCAGCAGCTTGGGGACAGCTATGAACACTGAAGCTTTCTTT. Encoded protein: CASSLGTAMNTEAFF. The rearrangement uses TRBV7-9 and TRBJ1-1; 7 bases are a match to TRBD1. The CDR3 is 15 amino acids. Looked up from germline, CDR1 is SEHNR and CDR2 is FQNEAQ (reference sequence). The trim removed 3 bases at V and 0 bases at J, leaving 4 bases unmatched.

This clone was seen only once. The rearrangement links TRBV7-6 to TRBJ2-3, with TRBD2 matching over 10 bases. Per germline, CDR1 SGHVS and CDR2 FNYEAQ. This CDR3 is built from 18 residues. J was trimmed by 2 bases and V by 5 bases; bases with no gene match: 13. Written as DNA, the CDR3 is TGTGCCAGCAGCCCTAGGGCTAGCGGGGGAGCTACCACAGATACGCAGTATTTT. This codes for CASSPRASGGATTDTQYF.

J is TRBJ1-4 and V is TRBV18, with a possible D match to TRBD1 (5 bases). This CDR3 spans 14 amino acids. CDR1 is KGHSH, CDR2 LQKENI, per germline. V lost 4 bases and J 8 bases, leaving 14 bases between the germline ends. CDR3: CASSLTEVREKLFF. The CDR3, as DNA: TGTGCCAGCTCACTGACAGAAGTGCGCGAAAAACTGTTTTTT.

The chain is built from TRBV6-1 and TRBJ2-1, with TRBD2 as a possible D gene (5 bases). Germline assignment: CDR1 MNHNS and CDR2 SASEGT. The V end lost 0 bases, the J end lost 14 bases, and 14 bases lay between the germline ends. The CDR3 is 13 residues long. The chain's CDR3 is CASSEALAGYKFF. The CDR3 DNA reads TGTGCCAGCAGTGAAGCGCTAGCCGGTTACAAGTTCTTC.

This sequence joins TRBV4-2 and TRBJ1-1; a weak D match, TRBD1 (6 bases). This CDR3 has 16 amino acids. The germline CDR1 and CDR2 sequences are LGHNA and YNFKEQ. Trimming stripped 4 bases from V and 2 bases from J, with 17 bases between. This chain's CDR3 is CASSRKTGFSNTEAFF. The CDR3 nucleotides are TGTGCCAGCAGCCGGAAAACAGGGTTTTCAAACACTGAAGCTTTCTTT.

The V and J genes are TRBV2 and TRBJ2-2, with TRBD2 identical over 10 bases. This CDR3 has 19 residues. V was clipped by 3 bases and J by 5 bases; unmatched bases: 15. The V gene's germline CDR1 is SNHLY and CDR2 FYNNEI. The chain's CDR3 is CASSDVAGGPQTRTGELFF. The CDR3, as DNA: TGTGCCAGCAGTGACGTAGCGGGGGGACCACAAACTAGGACCGGGGAGCTGTTTTTT. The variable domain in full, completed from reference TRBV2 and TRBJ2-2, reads EPEVTQTPSHQVTQMGQEVILRCVPISNHLYFYWYRQILGQKVEFLVSFYNNEISEKSEIFDDQFSVERPDGSNFTLKIRSTKLEDSAMYFCASSDVAGGPQTRTGELFFGEGSRLTVL.